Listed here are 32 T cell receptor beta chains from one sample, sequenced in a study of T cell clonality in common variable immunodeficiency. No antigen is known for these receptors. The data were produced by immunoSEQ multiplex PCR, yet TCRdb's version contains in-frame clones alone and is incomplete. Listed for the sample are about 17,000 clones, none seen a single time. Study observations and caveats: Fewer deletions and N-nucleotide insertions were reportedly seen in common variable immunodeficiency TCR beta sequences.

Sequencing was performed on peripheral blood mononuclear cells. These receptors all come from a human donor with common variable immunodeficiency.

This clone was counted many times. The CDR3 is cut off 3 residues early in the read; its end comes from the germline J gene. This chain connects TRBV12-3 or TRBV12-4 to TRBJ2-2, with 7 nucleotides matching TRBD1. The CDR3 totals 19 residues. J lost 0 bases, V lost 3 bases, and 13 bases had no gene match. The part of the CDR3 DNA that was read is TGTGCCAGCAGTTTTTTGTTTGGGGACAGACAGACGAACACCGGGGAG. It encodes CASSFLFGDRQTNTGE. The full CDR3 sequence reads CASSFLFGDRQTNTGELFF.

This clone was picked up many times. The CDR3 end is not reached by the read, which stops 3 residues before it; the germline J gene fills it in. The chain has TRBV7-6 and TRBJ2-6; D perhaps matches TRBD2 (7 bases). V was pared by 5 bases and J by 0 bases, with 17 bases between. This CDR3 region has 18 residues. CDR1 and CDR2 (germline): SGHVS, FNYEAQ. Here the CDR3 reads CASSQSGGQSSGANVLTF. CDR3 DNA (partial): TGTGCCAGCAGCCAGTCGGGGGGCCAGAGCTCTGGGGCCAACGTC.

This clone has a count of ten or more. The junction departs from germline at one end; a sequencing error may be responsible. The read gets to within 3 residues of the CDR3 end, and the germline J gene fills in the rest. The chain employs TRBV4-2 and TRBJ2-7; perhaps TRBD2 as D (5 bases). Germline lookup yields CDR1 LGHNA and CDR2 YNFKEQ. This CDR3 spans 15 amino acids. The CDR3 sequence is CASSLVAGEGYEQYF. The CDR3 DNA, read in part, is TGCGCCAGCAGCCTAGTTGCAGGAGAGGGCTACGAG.

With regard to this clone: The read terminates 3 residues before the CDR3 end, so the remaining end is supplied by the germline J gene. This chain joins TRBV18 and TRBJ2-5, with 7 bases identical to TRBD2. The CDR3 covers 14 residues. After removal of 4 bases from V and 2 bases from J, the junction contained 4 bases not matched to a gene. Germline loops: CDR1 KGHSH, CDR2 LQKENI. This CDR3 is CASSLGGSQETQYF. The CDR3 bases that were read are TGTGCCAGCTCACTCGGGGGGAGTCAAGAGACC.

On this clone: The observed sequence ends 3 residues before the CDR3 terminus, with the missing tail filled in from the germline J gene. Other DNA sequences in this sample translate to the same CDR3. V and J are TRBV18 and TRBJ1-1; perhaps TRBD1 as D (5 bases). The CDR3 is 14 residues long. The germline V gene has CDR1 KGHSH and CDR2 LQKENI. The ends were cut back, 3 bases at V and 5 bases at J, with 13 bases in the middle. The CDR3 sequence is CASSPQGGKTEAFF. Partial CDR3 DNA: TGTGCCAGCTCACCGCAGGGAGGGAAGACTGAA.

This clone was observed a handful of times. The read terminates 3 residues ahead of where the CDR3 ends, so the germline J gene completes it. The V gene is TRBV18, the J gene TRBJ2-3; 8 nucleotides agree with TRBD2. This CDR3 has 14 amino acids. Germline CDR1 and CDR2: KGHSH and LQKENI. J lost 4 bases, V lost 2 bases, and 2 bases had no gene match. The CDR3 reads CASSPRLASDTQYF. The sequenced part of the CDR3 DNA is TGTGCCAGCTCACCAAGACTAGCGTCAGATACG.

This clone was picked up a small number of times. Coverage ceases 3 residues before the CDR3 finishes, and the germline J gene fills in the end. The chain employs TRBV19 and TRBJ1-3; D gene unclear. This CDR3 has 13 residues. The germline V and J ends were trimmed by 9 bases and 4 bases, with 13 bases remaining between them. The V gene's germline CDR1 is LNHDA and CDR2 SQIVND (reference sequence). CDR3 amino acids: CASTNILGNTIYF. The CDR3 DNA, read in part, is TGTGCCAGCACAAACATTCTCGGAAACACC. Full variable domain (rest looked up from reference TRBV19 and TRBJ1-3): DGGITQSPKYLFRKEGQNVTLSCEQNLNHDAMYWYRQDPGQGLRLIYYSQIVNDFQKGDIAEGYSVSREKKESFPLTVTSAQKNPTAFYLCASTNILGNTIYFGEGSWLTVV.

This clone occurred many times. CDR3 bases read: TGTGCCAGCATCCGCTCTGGGCAGGGGGACACCGGGGAG. Its translation is CASIRSGQGDTGE. The complete CDR3 protein is CASIRSGQGDTGELFF. The chain combines TRBV6-2 or TRBV6-3 with TRBJ2-2, with TRBD1 matching 7 bases. The read ends 3 residues early relative to the CDR3; the germline J gene fills the gap. CDR3 length: 16 amino acids. The J segment lost 3 bases and the V segment lost 7 bases, leaving 11 bases of the junction unmatched. From germline, CDR1 is MNHEY and CDR2 SVGEGT.

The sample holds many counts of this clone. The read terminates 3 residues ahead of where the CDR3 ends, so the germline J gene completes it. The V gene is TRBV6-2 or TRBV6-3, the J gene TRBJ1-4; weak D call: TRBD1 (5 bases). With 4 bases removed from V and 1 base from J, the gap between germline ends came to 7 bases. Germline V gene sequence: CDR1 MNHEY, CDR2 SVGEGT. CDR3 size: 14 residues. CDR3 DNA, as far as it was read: TGTGCCAGCAGTTCCAGGGTAACTAATGAAAAA. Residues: CASSSRVTNEK. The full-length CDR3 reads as CASSSRVTNEKLFF.

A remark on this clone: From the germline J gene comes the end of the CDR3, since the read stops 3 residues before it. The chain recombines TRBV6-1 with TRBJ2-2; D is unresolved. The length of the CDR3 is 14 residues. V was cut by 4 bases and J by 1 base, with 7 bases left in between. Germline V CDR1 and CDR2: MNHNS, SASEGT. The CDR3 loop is CASSGSVNTGELFF. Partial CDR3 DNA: TGTGCCAGCAGTGGGAGCGTGAACACCGGGGAG.

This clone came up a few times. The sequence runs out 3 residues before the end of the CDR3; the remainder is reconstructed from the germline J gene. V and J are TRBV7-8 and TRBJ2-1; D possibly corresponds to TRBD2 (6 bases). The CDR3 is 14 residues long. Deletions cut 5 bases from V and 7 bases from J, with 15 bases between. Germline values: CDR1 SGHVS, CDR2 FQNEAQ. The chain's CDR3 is CASSPWASENEQFF. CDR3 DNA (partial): TGTGCCAGCAGCCCCTGGGCTAGCGAGAATGAG.

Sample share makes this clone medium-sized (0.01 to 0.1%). The chain's CDR3 is CASSNQVSYNEQFF. Incomplete CDR3 DNA: TGTGCCAGCAGCAATCAGGTCTCCTACAATGAG. V is TRBV7-9 and J is TRBJ2-1, with no clear D. The CDR3 end falls 3 residues outside the read, so it is completed with the germline J gene. CDR1 SEHNR and CDR2 FQNEAQ come from the germline V gene (reference sequence). V lost 5 bases to trimming and J lost 0 bases, with 8 bases between them. The CDR3 runs 14 residues. The whole variable domain, remainder taken from reference TRBV7-9 and TRBJ2-1, is DTGVSQNPRHKITKRGQNVTFRCDPISEHNRLYWYRQTLGQGPEFLTYFQNEAQLEKSRLLSDRFSAERPKGSFSTLEIQRTEQGDSAMYLCASSNQVSYNEQFFGPGTRLTVL.

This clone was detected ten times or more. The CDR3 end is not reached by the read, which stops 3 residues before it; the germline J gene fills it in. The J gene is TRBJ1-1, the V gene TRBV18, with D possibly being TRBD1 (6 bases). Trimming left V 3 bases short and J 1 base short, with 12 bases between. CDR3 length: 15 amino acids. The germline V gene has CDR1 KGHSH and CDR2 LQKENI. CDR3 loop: CASSPARDTNTEAFF. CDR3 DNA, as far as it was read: TGTGCCAGCTCACCGGCCCGGGACACGAACACTGAA. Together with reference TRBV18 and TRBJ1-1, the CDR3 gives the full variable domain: NAGVMQNPRHLVRRRGQEARLRCSPMKGHSHVYWYRQLPEEGLKFMVYLQKENIIDESGMPKERFSAEFPKEGPSILRIQQVVRGDSAAYFCASSPARDTNTEAFFGQGTRLTVV.

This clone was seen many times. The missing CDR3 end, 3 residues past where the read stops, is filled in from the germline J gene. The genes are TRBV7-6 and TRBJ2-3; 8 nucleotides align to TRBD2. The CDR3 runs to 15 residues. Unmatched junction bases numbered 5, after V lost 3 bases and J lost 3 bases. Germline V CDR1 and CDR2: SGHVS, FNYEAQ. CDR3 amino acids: CASSFRSGRTDTQYF. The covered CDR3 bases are TGTGCCAGCAGCTTTAGGAGCGGGAGAACAGATACG.

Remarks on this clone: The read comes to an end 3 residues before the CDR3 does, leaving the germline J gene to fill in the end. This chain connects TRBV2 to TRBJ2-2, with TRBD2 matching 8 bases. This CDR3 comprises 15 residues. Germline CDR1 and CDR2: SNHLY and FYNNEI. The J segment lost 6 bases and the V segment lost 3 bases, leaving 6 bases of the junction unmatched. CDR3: CASSELAGKSGELFF. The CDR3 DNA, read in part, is TGTGCCAGCAGTGAGTTAGCGGGGAAATCCGGGGAG.

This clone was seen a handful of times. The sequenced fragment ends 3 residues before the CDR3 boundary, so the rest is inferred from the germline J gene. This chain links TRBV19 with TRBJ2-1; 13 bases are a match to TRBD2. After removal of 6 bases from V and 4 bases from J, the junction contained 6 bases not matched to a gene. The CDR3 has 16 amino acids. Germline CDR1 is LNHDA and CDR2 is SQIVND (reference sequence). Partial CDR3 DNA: TGTGCCAGTAGCCCAACTAGCGGGGGGGCGTACAATGAG. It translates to CASSPTSGGAYNE. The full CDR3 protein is CASSPTSGGAYNEQFF.

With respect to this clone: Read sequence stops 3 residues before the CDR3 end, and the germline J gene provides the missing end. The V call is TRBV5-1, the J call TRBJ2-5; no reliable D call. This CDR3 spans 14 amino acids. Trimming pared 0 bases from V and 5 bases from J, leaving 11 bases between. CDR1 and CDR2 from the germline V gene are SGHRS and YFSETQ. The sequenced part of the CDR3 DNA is TGCGCCAGCAGCTTGGCAGGTCTCTATGAGACC. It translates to CASSLAGLYET. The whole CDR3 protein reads CASSLAGLYETQYF.

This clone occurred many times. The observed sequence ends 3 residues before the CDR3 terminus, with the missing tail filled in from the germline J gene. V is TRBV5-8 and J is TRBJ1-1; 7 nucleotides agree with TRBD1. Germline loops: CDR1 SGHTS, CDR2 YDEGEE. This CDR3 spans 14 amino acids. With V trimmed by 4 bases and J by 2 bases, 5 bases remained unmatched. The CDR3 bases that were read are TGTGCCAGCAGCCCGACAGGGATCAACACTGAA. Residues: CASSPTGINTE. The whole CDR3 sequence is CASSPTGINTEAFF. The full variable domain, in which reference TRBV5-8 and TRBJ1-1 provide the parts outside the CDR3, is EAGVTQSPTHLIKTRGQQATLRCSPISGHTSVYWYQQALGLGLQFLLWYDEGEERNRGNFPPRFSGRQFPNYSSELNVNALELEDSALYLCASSPTGINTEAFFGQGTRLTVV.

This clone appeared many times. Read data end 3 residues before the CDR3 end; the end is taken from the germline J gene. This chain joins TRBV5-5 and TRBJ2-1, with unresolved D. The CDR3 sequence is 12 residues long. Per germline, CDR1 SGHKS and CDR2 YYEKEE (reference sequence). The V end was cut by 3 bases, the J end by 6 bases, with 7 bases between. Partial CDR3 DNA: TGTGCCAGCAGCTCCGCTATCAATGAG. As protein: CASSSAINE. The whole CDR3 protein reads CASSSAINEQFF.

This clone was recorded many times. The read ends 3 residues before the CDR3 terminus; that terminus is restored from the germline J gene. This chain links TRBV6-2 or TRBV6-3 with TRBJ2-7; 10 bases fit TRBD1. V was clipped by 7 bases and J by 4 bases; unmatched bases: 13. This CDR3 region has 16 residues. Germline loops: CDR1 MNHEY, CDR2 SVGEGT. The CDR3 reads CASIQFPGTGAYEQYF. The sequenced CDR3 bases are TGTGCCAGCATACAGTTCCCCGGGACAGGGGCGTACGAG.

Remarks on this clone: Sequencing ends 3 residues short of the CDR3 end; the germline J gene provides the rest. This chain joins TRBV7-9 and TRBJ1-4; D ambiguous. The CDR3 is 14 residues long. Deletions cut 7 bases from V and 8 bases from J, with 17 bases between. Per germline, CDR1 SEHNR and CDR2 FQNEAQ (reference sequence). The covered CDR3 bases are TGTGCCAGCACCACGACGTCCGGGTCCGAAAAA. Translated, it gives CASTTTSGSEK. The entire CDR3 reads CASTTTSGSEKLFF.

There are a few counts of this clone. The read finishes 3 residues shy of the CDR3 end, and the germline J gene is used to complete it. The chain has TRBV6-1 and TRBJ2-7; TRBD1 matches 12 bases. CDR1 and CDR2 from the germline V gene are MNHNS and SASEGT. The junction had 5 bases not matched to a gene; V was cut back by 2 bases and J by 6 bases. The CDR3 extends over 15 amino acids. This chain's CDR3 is CASSETRDRGREQYF. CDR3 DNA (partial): TGTGCCAGCAGTGAAACCCGGGACAGGGGGCGCGAG.

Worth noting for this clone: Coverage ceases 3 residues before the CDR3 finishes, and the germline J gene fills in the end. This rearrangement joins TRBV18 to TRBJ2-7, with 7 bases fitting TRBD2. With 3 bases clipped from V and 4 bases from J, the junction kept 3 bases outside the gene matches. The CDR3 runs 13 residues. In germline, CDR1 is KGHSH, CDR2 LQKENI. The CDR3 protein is CASSPGGSYEQYF. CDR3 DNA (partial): TGTGCCAGCTCACCGGGGGGGTCGTACGAG.

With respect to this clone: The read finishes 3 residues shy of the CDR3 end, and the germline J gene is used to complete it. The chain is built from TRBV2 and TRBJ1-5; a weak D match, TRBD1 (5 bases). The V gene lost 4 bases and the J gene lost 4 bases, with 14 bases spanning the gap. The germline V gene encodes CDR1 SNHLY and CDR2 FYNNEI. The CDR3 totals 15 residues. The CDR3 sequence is CASSGTSIGNQPQHF. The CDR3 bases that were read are TGTGCCAGCAGTGGGACATCAATCGGGAATCAGCCC.

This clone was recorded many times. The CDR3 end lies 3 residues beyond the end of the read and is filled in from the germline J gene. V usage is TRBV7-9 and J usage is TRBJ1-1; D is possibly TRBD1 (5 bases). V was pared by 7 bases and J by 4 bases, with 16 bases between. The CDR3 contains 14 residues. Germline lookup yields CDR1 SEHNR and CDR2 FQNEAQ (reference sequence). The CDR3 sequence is CASILLRGVTEAFF. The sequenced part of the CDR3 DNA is TGTGCCAGCATCCTCTTACGGGGGGTCACTGAA.

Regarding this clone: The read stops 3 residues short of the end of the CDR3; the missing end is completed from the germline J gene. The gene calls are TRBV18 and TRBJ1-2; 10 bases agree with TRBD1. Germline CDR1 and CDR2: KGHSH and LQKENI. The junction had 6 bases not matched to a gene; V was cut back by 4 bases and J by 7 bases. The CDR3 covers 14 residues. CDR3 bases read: TGTGCCAGCTCACAAGGGACAGGGGAGCGTGGC. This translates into CASSQGTGERG. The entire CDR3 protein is CASSQGTGERGYTF.

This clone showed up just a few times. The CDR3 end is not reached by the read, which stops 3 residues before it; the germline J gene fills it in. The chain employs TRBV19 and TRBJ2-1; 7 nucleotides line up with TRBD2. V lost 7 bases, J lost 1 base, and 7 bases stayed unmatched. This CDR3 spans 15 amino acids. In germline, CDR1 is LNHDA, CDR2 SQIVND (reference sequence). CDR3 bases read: TGTGCCAGTAAGGGCCGGGGAGGGTCCTACAATGAG. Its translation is CASKGRGGSYNE. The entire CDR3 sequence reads CASKGRGGSYNEQFF.

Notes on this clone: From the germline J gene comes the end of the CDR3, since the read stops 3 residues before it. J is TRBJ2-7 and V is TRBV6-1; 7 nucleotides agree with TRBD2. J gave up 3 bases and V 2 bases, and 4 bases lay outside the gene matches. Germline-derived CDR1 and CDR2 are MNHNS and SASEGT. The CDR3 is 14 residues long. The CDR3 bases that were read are TGTGCCAGCAGTGAACGGGCTAGCGGCTACGAG. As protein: CASSERASGYE. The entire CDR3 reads CASSERASGYEQYF.

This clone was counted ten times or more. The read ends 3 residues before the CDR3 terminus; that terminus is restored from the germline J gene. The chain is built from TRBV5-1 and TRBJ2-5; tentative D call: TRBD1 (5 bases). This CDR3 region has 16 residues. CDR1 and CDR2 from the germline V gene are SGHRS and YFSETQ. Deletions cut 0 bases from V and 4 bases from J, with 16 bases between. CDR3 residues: CASSLGSQGSRETQYF. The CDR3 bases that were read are TGCGCCAGCAGCTTGGGGTCCCAGGGATCGAGAGAGACC.

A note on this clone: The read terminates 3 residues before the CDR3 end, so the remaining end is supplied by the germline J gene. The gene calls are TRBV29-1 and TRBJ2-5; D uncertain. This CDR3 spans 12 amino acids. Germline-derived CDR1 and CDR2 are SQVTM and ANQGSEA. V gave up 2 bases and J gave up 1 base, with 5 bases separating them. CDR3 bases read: TGCAGCGTTGAAAAGGTCCAAGAGACC. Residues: CSVEKVQET. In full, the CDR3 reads CSVEKVQETQYF.

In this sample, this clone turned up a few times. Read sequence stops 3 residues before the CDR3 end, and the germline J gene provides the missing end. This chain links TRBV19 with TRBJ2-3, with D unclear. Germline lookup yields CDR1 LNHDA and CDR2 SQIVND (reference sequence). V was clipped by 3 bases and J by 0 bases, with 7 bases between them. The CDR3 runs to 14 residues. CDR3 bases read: TGTGCCAGTAGTATGGCGACTAGCACAGATACG. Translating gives CASSMATSTDT. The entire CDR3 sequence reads CASSMATSTDTQYF.

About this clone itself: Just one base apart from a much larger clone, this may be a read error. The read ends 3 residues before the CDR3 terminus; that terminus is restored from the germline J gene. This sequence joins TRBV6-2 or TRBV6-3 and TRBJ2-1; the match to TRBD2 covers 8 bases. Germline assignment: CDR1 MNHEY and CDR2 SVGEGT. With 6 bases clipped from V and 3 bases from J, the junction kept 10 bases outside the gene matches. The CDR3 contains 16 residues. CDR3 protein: CASSAGLGGVYNEQFF. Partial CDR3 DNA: TGTGCCAGCAGCGCGGGACTAGGGGGAGTCTACAATGAG.